This T cell receptor beta chain was captured by sequencing in a study of radiation and T cells in renal cell carcinoma. The CDR3 covers 13 residues. J lost 9 bases, V lost 5 bases, and 7 bases had no gene match. Germline lookup yields CDR1 SNHLY and CDR2 FYNNEI. Produced via immunoSEQ multiplex PCR; TCRdb's table is partial and in-frame only. The table shows 150,000 to 200,000 clones, with about 85% occurring only once. The time point here: blood 4 weeks post-SBRT, at nephrectomy. The treatment was: 15 Gy SBRT to primary tumor, nephrectomy 4 weeks later. The sequences come from blood, collected from a patient whose treatment included radiotherapy and nephrectomy. This sequence was found in a woman in her 50s with renal cell carcinoma. The chain is built from TRBV2 and TRBJ2-1; 7 positions agree with TRBD1. CDR3 residues: CASSILQGVEQFF. CDR3 sequence (DNA): TGTGCCAGCAGTATACTCCAGGGGGTTGAGCAGTTCTTC.